This passage covers 21 T cell receptor beta chains from one sample sequenced in a study of T cell responses to AZD1222 COVID-19 vaccine. Clones were sequenced by immunoSEQ multiplex PCR, and TCRdb holds only the in-frame ones, with some missing. Among 75,000 to 95,000 clones, roughly 84% were seen once, and the ten largest hold approximately 11%. Material: peripheral blood, obtained on day 0 of AZD1222 vaccination. These receptors were taken from an adult in good health.

The chain has TRBV18 and TRBJ2-7; either TRBD1 or TRBD2 may supply D (5 bases each). Trimming shortened V by 2 bases and J by 1 base, and 9 bases separated the two germline ends. The CDR3 runs 14 residues. Germline CDR1 and CDR2: KGHSH and LQKENI. Here the CDR3 reads CASSPGTLSYEQYF. Written as DNA, the CDR3 is TGTGCCAGCTCACCAGGGACCTTATCCTACGAGCAGTACTTC.

This chain joins TRBV9 and TRBJ2-2, with D maybe TRBD1 (5 bases). The CDR3 sequence is 14 residues long. V was cut by 3 bases and J by 1 base, with 7 bases left in between. Germline CDR1 is SGDLS and CDR2 is YYNGEE. CDR3 protein: CASSAGQNTGELFF. The CDR3 DNA sequence: TGTGCCAGCAGCGCAGGACAGAACACCGGGGAGCTGTTTTTT.

The genes are TRBV4-2 and TRBJ2-1, with 7 bases identical to TRBD1. Germline V gives CDR1 LGHNA, CDR2 YNFKEQ. J gave up 2 bases and V 6 bases, and 4 bases lay outside the gene matches. The CDR3 is 14 amino acids. CDR3 sequence reads: CASRGDSPYNEQFF. CDR3 in DNA: TGTGCCAGCAGGGGGGACAGCCCCTACAATGAGCAGTTCTTC.

Concerning this clone: Because the CDR3 is missing its conserved closing phenylalanine or tryptophan, this is likely a read error. Because the CDR3's place on the DNA is in doubt, the DNA is left out and the CDR3 is given as listed by TCRdb. The rearrangement joins TRBV28 to TRBJ1-2; the DNA was not used to check the table's D call, TRBD1. Germline V CDR1 and CDR2: MDHEN, SYDVKM. The CDR3 region is 12 residues in length, termini included. CDR3 region: CASSSNWQGPGY.

This chain uses TRBV24-1 with TRBJ2-7; the match to TRBD1 covers 8 bases. Germline lookup yields CDR1 KGHDR and CDR2 SFDVKD. V dropped 4 bases and J dropped 5; count of bases not matched to a gene: 9. CDR3 length: 15 residues. The CDR3 sequence is CATSDRDRPRHEQYF. In DNA, the CDR3 is TGTGCCACCAGTGACCGGGACAGGCCTCGACACGAGCAGTACTTC.

This clone came up once. This chain connects TRBV5-1 to TRBJ1-1; no clear D gene. Trimming took off 3 bases at V and 7 bases at J, with 16 bases between the two ends. The CDR3 is 14 residues long. CDR1 and CDR2 from the germline V gene are SGHRS and YFSETQ. In DNA form, the CDR3 reads TGCGCCAGCAGCTCAACAGCCCCTCCGGGTGAAGCTTTCTTT. Its protein is CASSSTAPPGEAFF.

The chain has TRBV7-9 and TRBJ2-2; no definite D call. There are 16 residues in the CDR3. V dropped 5 bases and J dropped 4 bases, with 17 bases sitting between them. Germline V CDR1 and CDR2: SEHNR, FQNEAQ (reference sequence). The CDR3 is CASSRTPVRRTGELFF. The CDR3 DNA follows: TGTGCCAGCAGCCGAACCCCGGTTAGGCGCACCGGGGAGCTGTTTTTT.

The V and J genes are TRBV7-6 and TRBJ2-2; D might be TRBD1 (5 bases). Germline V CDR1 and CDR2: SGHVS, FNYEAQ. Trimming removed 1 base at V and 4 bases at J, with 10 bases between. The CDR3 is 15 residues long. This chain's CDR3 is CASSLDQGGTGELFF. As DNA, the CDR3 is TGTGCCAGCAGCTTAGATCAGGGTGGCACCGGGGAGCTGTTTTTT.

This chain connects TRBV19 to TRBJ2-6; D is undetermined. Germline CDR1 reads LNHDA; CDR2 reads SQIVND (reference sequence). V lost 5 bases and J 2 bases, leaving 10 bases between the germline ends. The CDR3 spans 15 residues. CDR3 in amino acids: CASSERVTGANVLTF. The CDR3 nucleotides read TGTGCCAGTAGTGAACGCGTCACTGGGGCCAACGTCCTGACTTTC.

The J gene is TRBJ2-1, the V gene TRBV14, with 8 bases matching TRBD2. The germline V gene has CDR1 SGHDN and CDR2 FVKESK. The CDR3 extends over 14 amino acids. The junction had 7 bases not matched to a gene; V was cut back by 8 bases and J by 4 bases. Here the CDR3 reads CASSGTRLYNEQFF. The CDR3 DNA sequence: TGTGCCAGCTCCGGGACTAGACTATACAATGAGCAGTTCTTC.

This sequence joins TRBV7-2 and TRBJ2-3; D is unresolved. V was cut by 3 bases and J by 0 bases, with 10 bases left in between. In germline, CDR1 is SGHTA, CDR2 FQGNSA. This CDR3 comprises 15 residues. The CDR3 protein is CASSFVGFSTDTQYF. Here the CDR3 DNA reads TGTGCCAGCAGCTTCGTTGGGTTTAGCACAGATACGCAGTATTTT. Full variable domain (missing parts from reference TRBV7-2 and TRBJ2-3): GAGVSQSPSNKVTEKGKDVELRCDPISGHTALYWYRQSLGQGLEFLIYFQGNSAPDKSGLPSDRFSAERTGGSVSTLTIQRTQQEDSAVYLCASSFVGFSTDTQYFGPGTRLTVL.

This chain connects TRBV19 to TRBJ2-1, with TRBD2 matching 10 bases. CDR1 is LNHDA and CDR2 is SQIVND in the germline V gene (reference sequence). V trimming: 4 bases; J trimming: 9 bases; junction bases outside the gene matches: 24. This CDR3 contains 20 residues. The CDR3 DNA sequence: TGTGCCAGTAGTACGGGAATTTCGGTGTTTTATAGCGGGAGGTCCTTTGAGCAGTTCTTC. This gives the protein CASSTGISVFYSGRSFEQFF.

CDR3 loop: CASSSPDRAGYTF. The CDR3 nucleotides read TGTGCCAGCAGTTCCCCGGACAGAGCTGGCTACACCTTC. The chain uses TRBV28 and TRBJ1-2; the D gene is possibly TRBD1 (6 bases). Germline CDR1 MDHEN, CDR2 SYDVKM. V was clipped by 4 bases and J by 7 bases, with 13 bases between them. This CDR3 spans 13 amino acids.

The chain uses TRBV29-1 and TRBJ1-3, with a possible D match to TRBD1 (6 bases). The germline V gene has CDR1 SQVTM and CDR2 ANQGSEA. There are 14 residues in the CDR3. Trimming took off 4 bases at V and 4 bases at J, with 14 bases between the two ends. CDR3 residues: CSVGPGAAGNTIYF. In DNA, the CDR3 is TGCAGCGTTGGCCCGGGGGCGGCCGGAAACACCATATATTTT.

This rearrangement joins TRBV7-2 to TRBJ1-5; D might be TRBD1 (5 bases). V was pared by 0 bases and J by 9 bases, with 15 bases between. This CDR3 has 15 residues. Germline loops: CDR1 SGHTA, CDR2 FQGNSA. CDR3 coding DNA: TGTGCCAGCAGCTTAGCCGGGGACGGAGCAAGGCCCCAGCATTTT. Amino acids: CASSLAGDGARPQHF.

V and J are TRBV6-6 and TRBJ2-7, with 12 bases aligning to TRBD1. Unmatched junction bases numbered 7, after V lost 5 bases and J lost 5 bases. Germline CDR1 and CDR2: MNHNY and SVGAGI (reference sequence). The CDR3 totals 15 residues. This chain's CDR3 is CASSNRDRGQHEQYV. CDR3 coding DNA: TGTGCCAGCAGTAACCGGGACAGGGGGCAACACGAGCAGTACGTC.

V and J are TRBV7-8 and TRBJ1-6; no firm D call. The CDR3 has 15 residues. Germline CDR1 is SGHVS and CDR2 is FQNEAQ. With 1 base removed from V and 10 bases from J, the gap between germline ends came to 14 bases. In DNA, the CDR3 is TGTGCCAGCAGCTTAGAGGCAGCCTGGAACTCACCCCTCCACTTT. Residues: CASSLEAAWNSPLHF.

The rearrangement uses TRBV7-8 and TRBJ2-5; D perhaps matches TRBD1 (5 bases). The CDR3 has 13 residues. Germline V gene lookup returns CDR1 SGHVS and CDR2 FQNEAQ. Trimming shortened V by 5 bases and J by 4 bases, and 11 bases separated the two germline ends. CDR3 sequence (DNA): TGTGCCAGCAGCGCCAGGGCGGTAGAGACCCAGTACTTC. It translates to CASSARAVETQYF.

V gene TRBV19 combines with J gene TRBJ1-5; no firm D call. Germline assignment: CDR1 LNHDA and CDR2 SQIVND (reference sequence). This CDR3 spans 15 amino acids. V lost 7 bases, J lost 4 bases, and 17 bases lay in between. The CDR3 DNA reads TGTGCCAGTATGGGCGGAAATACAGCAAATCAGCCCCAGCATTTT. Amino acids: CASMGGNTANQPQHF. The entire variable domain, with the rest obtained from reference TRBV19 and TRBJ1-5, is as follows: DGGITQSPKYLFRKEGQNVTLSCEQNLNHDAMYWYRQDPGQGLRLIYYSQIVNDFQKGDIAEGYSVSREKKESFPLTVTSAQKNPTAFYLCASMGGNTANQPQHFGDGTRLSIL.

The chain employs TRBV7-9 and TRBJ2-3; no clear D gene. The V and J ends lost 5 bases and 2 bases respectively, with 11 bases between them. Germline loops: CDR1 SEHNR, CDR2 FQNEAQ (reference sequence). The CDR3 contains 14 residues. DNA for the CDR3: TGTGCCAGCAGCCCGGCGGTCCTCACAGATACGCAGTATTTT. Its translation is CASSPAVLTDTQYF. Complete variable domain (other parts from reference TRBV7-9 and TRBJ2-3): DTGVSQNPRHKITKRGQNVTFRCDPISEHNRLYWYRQTLGQGPEFLTYFQNEAQLEKSRLLSDRFSAERPKGSFSTLEIQRTEQGDSAMYLCASSPAVLTDTQYFGPGTRLTVL.

The chain carries TRBV15 and TRBJ2-7; D ambiguous. V lost 0 bases and J 4 bases, leaving 7 bases between the germline ends. The germline V gene has CDR1 LNHNV and CDR2 YYDKDF (reference sequence). The CDR3 loop spans 13 amino acids. CDR3 DNA: TGTGCCACCAGCAGAGATCCTGGGTACGAGCAGTACGTC. Residues: CATSRDPGYEQYV.